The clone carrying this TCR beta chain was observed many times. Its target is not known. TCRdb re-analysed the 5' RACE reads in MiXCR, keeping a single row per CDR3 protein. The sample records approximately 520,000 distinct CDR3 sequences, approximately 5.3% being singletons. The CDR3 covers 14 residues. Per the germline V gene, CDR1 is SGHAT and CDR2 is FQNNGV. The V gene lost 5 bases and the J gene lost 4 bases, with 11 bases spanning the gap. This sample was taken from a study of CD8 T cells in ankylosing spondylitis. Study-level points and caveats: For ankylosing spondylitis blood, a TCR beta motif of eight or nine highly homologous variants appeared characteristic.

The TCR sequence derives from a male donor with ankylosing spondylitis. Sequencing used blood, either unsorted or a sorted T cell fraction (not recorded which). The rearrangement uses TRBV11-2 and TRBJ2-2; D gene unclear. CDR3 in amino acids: CASSRRAATGELFF. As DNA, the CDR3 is TGTGCCAGCAGCAGAAGGGCAGCCACCGGGGAGCTGTTTTTT.